The TCR beta chain described here comes from a study of PD-L1 blockade in urothelial cancer. Germline CDR1 is SGHVS and CDR2 is FQNEAQ. The CDR3 consists of 17 residues. Trimming stripped 2 bases from V and 5 bases from J, with 19 bases between. Patients presented with locally advanced or metastatic urothelial carcinoma. Assay: immunoSEQ multiplex PCR; the TCRdb copy retains only in-frame clones and omits some. The table lists fewer than 25,000 clones, roughly 85% of them singletons, with roughly 3.2% in the top ten. The chain is built from TRBV7-8 and TRBJ1-5, with D maybe TRBD1 (5 bases). This sequence was found in a man aged 50 to 59 with urothelial cancer. Here the sequenced sample was PBMCs, taken around atezolizumab (anti-PD-L1) treatment. The CDR3 DNA reads as TGTGCCAGCAGCTTATCCCAACCAGGGACTCCTTATCAGCCCCAGCATTTT. It translates to CASSLSQPGTPYQPQHF.